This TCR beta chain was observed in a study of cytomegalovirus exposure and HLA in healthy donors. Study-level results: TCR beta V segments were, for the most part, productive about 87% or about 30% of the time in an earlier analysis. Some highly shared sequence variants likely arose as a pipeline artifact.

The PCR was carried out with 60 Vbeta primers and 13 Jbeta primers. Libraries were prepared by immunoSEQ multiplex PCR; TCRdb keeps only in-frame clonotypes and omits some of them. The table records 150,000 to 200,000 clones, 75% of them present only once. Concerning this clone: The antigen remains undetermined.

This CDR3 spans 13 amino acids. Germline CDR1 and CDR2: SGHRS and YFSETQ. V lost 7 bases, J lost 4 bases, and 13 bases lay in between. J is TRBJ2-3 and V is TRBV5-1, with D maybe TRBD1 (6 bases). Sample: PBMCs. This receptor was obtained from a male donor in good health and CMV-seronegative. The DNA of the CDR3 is TGCGCCAGCTCCCCCGGACAGTCAGATACGCAGTATTTT. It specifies CASSPGQSDTQYF.